This record covers a single TCR beta chain. These data are taken from a study of blood T cell repertoires in COVID-19. The wider study: The United States, Italy and Spain supplied acute and convalescent COVID-19 samples.

Original analysis: Nucleated cell counts were estimated from reference gene primer amplification. The data were produced by immunoSEQ multiplex PCR, yet TCRdb's version contains in-frame clones alone and is incomplete. The D gene and trimming were derived from the DNA, and the V and J assignments and clone size from that table. The sample carries over 150,000 clones, roughly nine tenths recorded once. V was pared by 8 bases and J by 4 bases, with 8 bases of the junction left unmatched. This CDR3 is 15 amino acids long. CDR1 MNHEY and CDR2 SVGAGI come from the germline V gene. V usage is TRBV6-5 and J usage is TRBJ2-2, with 9 bases that match TRBD2. The sequence was obtained from a man aged 45-65 years with acute or convalescent COVID-19. The sequenced sample consisted of peripheral blood. CDR3 loop: CASRRREGFTGELFF. Here the CDR3 DNA reads TGTGCCAGCCGACGGCGGGAGGGCTTCACCGGGGAGCTGTTTTTT.